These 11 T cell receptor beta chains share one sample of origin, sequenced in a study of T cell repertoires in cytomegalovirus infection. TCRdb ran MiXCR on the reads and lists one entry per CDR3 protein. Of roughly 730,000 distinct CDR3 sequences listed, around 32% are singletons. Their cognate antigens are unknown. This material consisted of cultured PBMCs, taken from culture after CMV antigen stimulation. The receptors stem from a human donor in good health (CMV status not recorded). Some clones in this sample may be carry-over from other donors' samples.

The CDR3 nucleotides read TGTGCCAGCAGTGAAAACAGGGATCAGCCCCAGCATTTT. It encodes CASSENRDQPQHF. V usage is TRBV2 and J usage is TRBJ1-5; D perhaps matches TRBD1 (6 bases). V gave up 2 bases and J gave up 5 bases, with 7 bases separating them. Germline loops: CDR1 SNHLY, CDR2 FYNNEI. The CDR3 loop spans 13 amino acids. Complete variable domain (other parts from reference TRBV2 and TRBJ1-5): EPEVTQTPSHQVTQMGQEVILRCVPISNHLYFYWYRQILGQKVEFLVSFYNNEISEKSEIFDDQFSVERPDGSNFTLKIRSTKLEDSAMYFCASSENRDQPQHFGDGTRLSIL.

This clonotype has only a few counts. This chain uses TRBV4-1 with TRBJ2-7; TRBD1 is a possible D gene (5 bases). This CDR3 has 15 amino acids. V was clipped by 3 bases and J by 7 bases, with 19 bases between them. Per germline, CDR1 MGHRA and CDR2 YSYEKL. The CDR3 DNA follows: TGCGCCAGCAGCCACGCCCTGGGGCGGATTGGGGAGCAGTACTTC. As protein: CASSHALGRIGEQYF.

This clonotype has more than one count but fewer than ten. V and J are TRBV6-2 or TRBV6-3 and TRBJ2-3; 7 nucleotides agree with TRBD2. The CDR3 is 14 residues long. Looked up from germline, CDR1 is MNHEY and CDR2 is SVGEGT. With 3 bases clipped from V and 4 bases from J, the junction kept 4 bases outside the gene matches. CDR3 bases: TGTGCCAGCAGTTATCAGGCGGGAGCAGATACGCAGTATTTT. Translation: CASSYQAGADTQYF.

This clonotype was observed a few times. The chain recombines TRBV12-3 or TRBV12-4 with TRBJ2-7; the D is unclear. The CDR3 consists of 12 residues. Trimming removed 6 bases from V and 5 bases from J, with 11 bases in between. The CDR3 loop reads CASSPDRDEQYF. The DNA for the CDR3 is TGTGCCAGCAGCCCGGACCGGGACGAGCAGTACTTC.

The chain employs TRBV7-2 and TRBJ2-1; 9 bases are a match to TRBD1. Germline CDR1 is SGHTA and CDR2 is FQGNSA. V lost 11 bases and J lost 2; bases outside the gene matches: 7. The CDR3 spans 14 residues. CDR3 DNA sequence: TGTGCCGCGTCCCACAGGGGGCCCTACAATGAGCAGTTCTTC. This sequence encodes CAASHRGPYNEQFF.

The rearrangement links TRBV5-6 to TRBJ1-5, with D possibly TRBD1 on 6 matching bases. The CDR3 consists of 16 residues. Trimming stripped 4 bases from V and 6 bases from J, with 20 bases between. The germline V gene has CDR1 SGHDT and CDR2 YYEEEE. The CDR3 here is CASSRNLQGRFQPQHF. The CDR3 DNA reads TGTGCCAGCAGCAGAAACCTACAGGGAAGGTTTCAGCCCCAGCATTTT.

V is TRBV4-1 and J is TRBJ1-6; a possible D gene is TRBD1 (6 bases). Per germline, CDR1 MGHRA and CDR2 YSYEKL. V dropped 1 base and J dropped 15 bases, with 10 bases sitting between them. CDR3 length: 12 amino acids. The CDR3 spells CASSQVGGVLHF. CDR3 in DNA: TGCGCCAGCAGCCAAGTAGGGGGAGTCCTCCACTTT.

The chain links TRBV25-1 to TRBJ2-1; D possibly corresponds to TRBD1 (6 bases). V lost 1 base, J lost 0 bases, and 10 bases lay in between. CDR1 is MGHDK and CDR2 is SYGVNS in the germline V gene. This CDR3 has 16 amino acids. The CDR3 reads CASSELRGYSYNEQFF. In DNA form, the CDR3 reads TGTGCCAGCAGTGAATTGAGGGGGTACTCCTACAATGAGCAGTTCTTC. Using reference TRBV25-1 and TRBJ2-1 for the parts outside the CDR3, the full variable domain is EADIYQTPRYLVIGTGKKITLECSQTMGHDKMYWYQQDPGMELHLIHYSYGVNSTEKGDLSSESTVSRIRTEHFPLTLESARPSHTSQYLCASSELRGYSYNEQFFGPGTRLTVL.

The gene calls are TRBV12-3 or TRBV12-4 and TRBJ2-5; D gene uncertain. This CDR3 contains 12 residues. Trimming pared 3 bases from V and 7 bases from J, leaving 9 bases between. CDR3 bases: TGTGCCAGCAGTTTTGGCAAGCGGACCCAGTACTTC. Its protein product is CASSFGKRTQYF.

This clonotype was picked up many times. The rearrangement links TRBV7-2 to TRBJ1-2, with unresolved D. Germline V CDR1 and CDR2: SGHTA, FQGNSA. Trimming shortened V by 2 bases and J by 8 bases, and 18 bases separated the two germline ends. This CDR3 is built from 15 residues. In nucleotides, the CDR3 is TGTGCCAGCAGCTTATTGGCTAATTATCCTATGGGCTACACCTTC. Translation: CASSLLANYPMGYTF.

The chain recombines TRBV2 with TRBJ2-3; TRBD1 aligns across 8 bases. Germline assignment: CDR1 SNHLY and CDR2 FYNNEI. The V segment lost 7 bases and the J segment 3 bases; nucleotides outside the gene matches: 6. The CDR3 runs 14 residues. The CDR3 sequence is CASTRDRRTDTQYF. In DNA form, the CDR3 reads TGTGCCAGCACAAGGGACAGGAGAACAGATACGCAGTATTTT.